This TCR beta chain was profiled in a study of tumor-infiltrating lymphocytes in primary liver carcinoma. Study results and caveats: Merely some 7-24% of top clones spanned all five tumor regions.

TCR beta cDNA was reverse-transcribed from 500 ng of total RNA. The reaction used a constant-region primer and ProtoScript II reverse transcriptase. It was through three nested multiplex PCR rounds of slightly modified ARM-PCR that TCR beta libraries arose. TRBV1-TRBV30 forward primers paired with a C-beta reverse primer were used in the first two PCR rounds, which ran approximately 11 cycles each. Via MiXCR, TCRdb re-called the multiplex PCR reads, giving one row per CDR3 protein. The sample holds 90,000 to 110,000 distinct CDR3 sequences, roughly 80% seen once. There are 16 residues in the CDR3. From about 20-30 mg of unsorted bulk tissue, DNA and RNA were co-extracted together. Enrolled patients were chronically infected with HBV and treatment-naive. Tumor samples each held over 80% viable tumor cells. A word on this clonotype: What it binds is unknown. One end of the junction does not line up with germline, which may come from a read error.

The specimen sequenced was liver tumor tissue from sampling region 3. Specified subset: tumor region T3, left-lateral pole. This TCR was recovered from a man aged 40-50 years with primary liver carcinoma and hepatitis B virus infection. The V gene is TRBV12-3 or TRBV12-4, the J gene TRBJ2-2; TRBD2 agrees at 10 bases. CDR3 bases: TGTACCAGCAGCCCCAGGACTAGCGGAAGTAGAGGGGAGCTGTTTTTT. This gives the protein CTSSPRTSGSRGELFF.